In its sample, the clone carrying this TCR beta chain was seen a few times. This entry comes from a study of T cell repertoires in cytomegalovirus infection. Via MiXCR, TCRdb re-called the reads, giving one row per CDR3 protein. In the table there are around 740,000 distinct CDR3 sequences, under 40% of which are singletons. CDR1 and CDR2 (germline): SGHDT, YYEEEE. V shed 5 bases and J shed 3 bases, with 12 bases lying between them. The CDR3 has 15 residues. Sequenced material: PBMCs. The chain has TRBV5-6 and TRBJ1-6; D is unclear. The sequence was obtained from a human donor in good health (CMV status not recorded). Some clones in this sample may be carry-over from other donors' samples. This chain's CDR3 is CASRFTGGYNSPLHF. The DNA for the CDR3 is TGTGCCAGCAGGTTTACGGGAGGCTATAATTCACCCCTCCACTTT.